A selection of T cell receptor beta chains follows, all from one sample in a study of cytomegalovirus exposure and HLA in healthy donors. Sequencing was performed with immunoSEQ multiplex PCR; in TCRdb, only in-frame clones are kept and a portion is missing. Here the sample spans approximately 200,000 clones, approximately 79% being singletons. The sample was PBMCs. Source of these receptors: a girl between 10 and 17 years old in good health and CMV-seropositive. CDR3s include the opening cysteine and the closing phenylalanine or tryptophan. The D gene is left open where the match is weak. Clone size, where shown, is once, few, many, or a class for clones that have expanded.

TRBJ1-5,NA,NA,TRBV6-5,CASSFLNQPQHF
TRBJ2-3,TRBD2,NA,TRBV4-3,CASSQGTSANTQYF
TRBJ1-2,NA,once,TRBV6-6,CASLTPGGSSNYGYTF
TRBJ2-5,TRBD2,few,TRBV11-3,CASSPLSGGEETQYF
TRBJ2-7,NA,NA,TRBV14,CASSQDRISRYEQYF
TRBJ1-2,TRBD1,NA,TRBV5-1,CASSETGSNANYGYTF
TRBJ1-2,NA,NA,TRBV30,CAWGGPPVGGYTF
TRBJ1-2,NA,NA,TRBV19,CASLWGDGSGYTF
TRBJ1-6,NA,NA,TRBV6-5,CASSYSKAPNNSPLHF
TRBJ2-7,NA,NA,TRBV28,CASSLLGPSYEQYF
TRBJ1-1,TRBD1,NA,TRBV25-1,CASSDPGQGGEAFF
TRBJ2-1,TRBD1,NA,TRBV5-5,CASSSGTGVEQFF
TRBJ2-2,TRBD1,NA,TRBV7-2,CASSLDRGNTGELFF
TRBJ1-3,TRBD1,NA,TRBV6-5,CASRHGQGAYTIYF
TRBJ1-1,TRBD1,NA,TRBV2,CASTRTGENTEAFF
TRBJ1-4,NA,NA,TRBV5-1,CASSEFAATNEKLFF
TRBJ1-4,NA,NA,TRBV9,CASSVGPLNEKLFF
TRBJ2-3,TRBD2,once,TRBV6-5,CASSLAGGFTDTQYF
TRBJ1-5,NA,NA,TRBV6-5,CASSFLNQPQHF
TRBJ1-4,NA,few,TRBV4-1,CASSQAGRGVNEKLFF
TRBJ1-2,NA,NA,TRBV10-3,CAIPLREGRVGYTF
TRBJ1-6,NA,NA,TRBV27,CASSSEGNSPLHF